Below, one T cell receptor beta chain is given with its context. Its target is unknown. Purity of the untouched CD4+ T cells was about 97.7%. These data come from a study of T cell repertoires and HLA-DP antigens. The overall study: Donor ages ranged from 18-to-29 to 60-to-69; a couple of men, one woman.

The table came from immunoSEQ multiplex PCR; TCRdb's copy has only in-frame clones and leaves some out. Of 65,000 to 90,000 clones in the sample, around 80% are singletons; the top ten hold 1.6%. Germline-derived CDR1 and CDR2 are LGHNA and YSLEER. This CDR3 has 18 residues. Trimming removed 0 bases from V and 1 base from J, with 18 bases in between. Study-wide findings and caveats: The CD4+ repertoire was not split into naive and memory.

Sequences were obtained from CD4+ T cells from PBMCs. V usage is TRBV4-3 and J usage is TRBJ2-5, with D maybe TRBD1 (5 bases). The source is a man aged 60 to 69 in good health and CMV-seronegative. Here the CDR3 reads CASSQEVLTGGFQETQYF. In DNA, the CDR3 is TGCGCCAGCAGCCAAGAGGTATTAACAGGCGGTTTCCAAGAGACCCAGTACTTC.